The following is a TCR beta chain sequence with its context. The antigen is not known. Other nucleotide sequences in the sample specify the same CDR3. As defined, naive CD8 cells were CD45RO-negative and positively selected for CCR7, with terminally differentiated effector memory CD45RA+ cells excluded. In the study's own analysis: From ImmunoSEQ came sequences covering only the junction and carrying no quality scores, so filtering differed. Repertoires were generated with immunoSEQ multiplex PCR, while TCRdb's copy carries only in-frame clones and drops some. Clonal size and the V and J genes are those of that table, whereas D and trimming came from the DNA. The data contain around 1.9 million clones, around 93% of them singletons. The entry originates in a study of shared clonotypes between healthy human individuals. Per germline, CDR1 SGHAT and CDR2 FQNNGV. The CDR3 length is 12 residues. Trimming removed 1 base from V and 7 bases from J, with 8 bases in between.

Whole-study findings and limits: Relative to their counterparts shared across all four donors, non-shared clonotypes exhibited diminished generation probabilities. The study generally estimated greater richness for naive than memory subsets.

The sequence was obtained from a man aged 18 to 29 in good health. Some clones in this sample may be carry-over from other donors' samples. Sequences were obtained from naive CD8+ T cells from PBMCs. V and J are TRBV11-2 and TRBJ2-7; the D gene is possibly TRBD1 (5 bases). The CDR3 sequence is CASSLVGREQYF. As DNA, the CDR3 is TGTGCCAGCAGCTTAGTGGGGCGGGAGCAGTACTTC.